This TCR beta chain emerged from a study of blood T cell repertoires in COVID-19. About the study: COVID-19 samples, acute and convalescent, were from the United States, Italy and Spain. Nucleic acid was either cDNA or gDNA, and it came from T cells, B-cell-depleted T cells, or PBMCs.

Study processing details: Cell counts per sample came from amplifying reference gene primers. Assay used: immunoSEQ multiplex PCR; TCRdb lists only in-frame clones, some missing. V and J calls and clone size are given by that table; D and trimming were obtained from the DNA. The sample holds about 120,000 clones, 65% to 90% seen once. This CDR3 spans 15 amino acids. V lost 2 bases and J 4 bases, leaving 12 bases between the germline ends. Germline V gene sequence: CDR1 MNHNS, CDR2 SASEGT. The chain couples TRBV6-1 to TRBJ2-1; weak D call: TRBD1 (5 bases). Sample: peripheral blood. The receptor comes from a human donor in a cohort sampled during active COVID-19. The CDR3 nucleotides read TGTGCCAGCAGTGAACAGGGCTTGCCATACAATGAGCAGTTCTTC. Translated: CASSEQGLPYNEQFF.